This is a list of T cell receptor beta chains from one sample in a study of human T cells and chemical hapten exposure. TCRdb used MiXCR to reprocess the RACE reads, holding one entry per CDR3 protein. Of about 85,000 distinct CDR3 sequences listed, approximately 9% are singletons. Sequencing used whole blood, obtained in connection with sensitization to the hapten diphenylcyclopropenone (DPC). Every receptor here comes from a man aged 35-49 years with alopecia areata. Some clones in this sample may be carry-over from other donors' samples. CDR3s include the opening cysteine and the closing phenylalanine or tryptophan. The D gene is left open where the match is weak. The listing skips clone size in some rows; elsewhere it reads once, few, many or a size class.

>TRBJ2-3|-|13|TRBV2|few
CASSISVGDTQYF
TGTGCCAGCAGCATCTCAGTAGGAGATACGCAGTATTTT
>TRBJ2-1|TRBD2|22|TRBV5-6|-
CASSLYYSGTSGRAGSYNEQFF
TGTGCCAGCAGCTTGTATTATTCCGGGACTAGCGGGAGGGCCGGCTCCTACAATGAGCAGTTCTTC
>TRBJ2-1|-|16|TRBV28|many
CASSFNPPGRAREQFF
TGTGCCAGCAGTTTTAATCCTCCAGGCAGGGCGCGGGAGCAGTTCTTC
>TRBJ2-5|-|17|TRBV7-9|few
CASSLGARGGSGETQYF
TGTGCCAGCAGCTTGGGGGCTAGGGGCGGGAGTGGCGAGACCCAGTACTTC
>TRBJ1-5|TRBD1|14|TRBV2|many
CASRGTGGSQPQHF
TGTGCCAGCAGGGGGACAGGTGGAAGTCAGCCCCAGCATTTT
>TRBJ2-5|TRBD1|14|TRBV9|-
CASSARTGQETQYF
TGTGCCAGCAGCGCTAGGACAGGACAAGAGACCCAGTACTTC
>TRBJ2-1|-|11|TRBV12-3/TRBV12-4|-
CASRTFNEQFF
TGTGCCAGCAGGACCTTCAATGAGCAGTTCTTC
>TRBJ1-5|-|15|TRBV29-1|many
CSVVAGANSNQPQHF
TGCAGCGTTGTGGCTGGGGCTAATAGCAATCAGCCCCAGCATTTT
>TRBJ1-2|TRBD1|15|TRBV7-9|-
CASNQNRTGVYGYTF
TGTGCCAGCAACCAAAATCGGACAGGAGTCTATGGCTACACCTTC
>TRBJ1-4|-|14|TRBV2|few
CASKEIATNEKLFF
TGTGCCAGCAAGGAAATTGCAACTAATGAAAAACTGTTTTTT
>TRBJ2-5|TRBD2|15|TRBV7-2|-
CASSLLAAPQETQYF
TGTGCCAGCAGCTTACTAGCGGCACCACAAGAGACCCAGTACTTC
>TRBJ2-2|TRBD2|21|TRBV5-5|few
CASSRRIGTSGLKANTGELFF
TGTGCCAGCAGTCGACGGATTGGGACTAGCGGTCTTAAAGCGAACACCGGGGAGCTGTTTTTT
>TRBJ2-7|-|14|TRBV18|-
CASSPPPGEDEQYF
TGTGCCAGCTCACCACCGCCTGGTGAGGACGAGCAGTACTTC
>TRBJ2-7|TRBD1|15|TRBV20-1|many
CSASIPGTGSIEQYF
TGCAGTGCTAGCATCCCCGGGACAGGGTCGATCGAGCAGTACTTC
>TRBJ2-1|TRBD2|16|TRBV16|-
CASSPALAGAYNEQFF
TGTGCCAGCAGCCCTGCACTAGCGGGGGCGTACAATGAGCAGTTCTTC
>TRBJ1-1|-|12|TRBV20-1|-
CSASRGVTEAFF
TGCAGTGCTTCGAGGGGTGTCACTGAAGCTTTCTTT
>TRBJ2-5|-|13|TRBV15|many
CATSRAPPETQYF
TGTGCCACCAGCAGAGCCCCCCCGGAGACCCAGTACTTC
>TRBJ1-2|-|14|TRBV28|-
CASSSGQANYGYTF
TGTGCCAGCAGTTCGGGGCAAGCTAACTATGGCTACACCTTC
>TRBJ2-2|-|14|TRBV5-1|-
CASSLSTPPGELFF
TGCGCCAGCAGCTTGAGTACTCCACCCGGGGAGCTGTTTTTT
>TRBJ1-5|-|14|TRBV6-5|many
CASSYSADGQPQHF
TGTGCCAGCAGTTACTCGGCTGACGGTCAGCCCCAGCATTTT
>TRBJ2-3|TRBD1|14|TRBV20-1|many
CSAIRQGRTDTQYF
TGCAGTGCTATCAGACAGGGTCGTACAGATACGCAGTATTTT
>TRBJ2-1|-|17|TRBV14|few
CASSQGQNRVGYNEQFF
TGTGCCAGCAGCCAAGGACAGAACAGGGTAGGATACAATGAGCAGTTCTTC
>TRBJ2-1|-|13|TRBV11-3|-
CASSLVGAYEQFF
TGTGCCAGCAGCTTAGTTGGGGCCTATGAGCAGTTCTTC
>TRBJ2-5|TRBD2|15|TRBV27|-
CASSLAGRPGSTQYF
TGTGCCAGCAGTTTAGCCGGGAGGCCAGGGTCGACCCAGTACTTC
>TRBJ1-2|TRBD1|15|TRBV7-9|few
CASSPTGQAIYGYTF
TGTGCCAGCAGTCCGACGGGACAGGCAATCTATGGCTACACCTTC
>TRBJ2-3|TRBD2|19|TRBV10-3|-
CAVRTGTSGRTSSTDTQYF
TGTGCCGTGAGGACCGGGACTAGCGGGAGGACTTCTAGCACAGATACGCAGTATTTT
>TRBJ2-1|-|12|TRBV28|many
CASRGPYNEQFF
TGTGCCAGCAGGGGGCCTTACAATGAGCAGTTCTTC
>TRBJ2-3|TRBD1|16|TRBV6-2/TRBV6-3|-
CASSYHFGTGTDTQYF
TGTGCCAGCAGTTACCATTTCGGGACAGGCACAGATACGCAGTATTTT
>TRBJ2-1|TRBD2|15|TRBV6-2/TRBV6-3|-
CASSYSGSSYNEQFF
TGTGCCAGCAGTTACAGCGGGAGCTCCTACAATGAGCAGTTCTTC
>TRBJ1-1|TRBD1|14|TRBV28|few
CASRLGQGNTEAFF
TGTGCCAGCAGACTTGGACAGGGCAACACTGAAGCTTTCTTT
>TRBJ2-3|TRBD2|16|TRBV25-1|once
CASSEILAGNTDTQYF
TGTGCCAGCAGTGAAATACTAGCGGGTAACACAGATACGCAGTATTTT
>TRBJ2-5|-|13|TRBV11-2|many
CASRTGLRETQYF
TGTGCCAGCAGAACAGGGTTGAGAGAGACCCAGTACTTC
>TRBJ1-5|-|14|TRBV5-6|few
CASSLGTADQPQHF
TGTGCCAGCAGCTTGGGTACAGCCGATCAGCCCCAGCATTTT
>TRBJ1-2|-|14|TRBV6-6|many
CASSYEEGNYGYTF
TGTGCCAGCAGTTACGAGGAGGGGAACTATGGCTACACCTTC
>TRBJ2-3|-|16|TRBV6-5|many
CASSFSGTQSTDTQYF
TGTGCCAGCAGTTTTTCCGGGACACAAAGCACAGATACGCAGTATTTT
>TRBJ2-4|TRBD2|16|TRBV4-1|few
CASSHPSGAAKNIQYF
TGCGCCAGCAGCCACCCTAGCGGAGCAGCCAAAAACATTCAGTACTTC
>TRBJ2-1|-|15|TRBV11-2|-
CASSLLVLRSGEQFF
TGTGCCAGCAGCTTACTCGTCCTTCGGAGCGGTGAGCAGTTCTTC
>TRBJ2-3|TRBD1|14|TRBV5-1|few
CASSLVQGEDTQYF
TGCGCCAGCAGCTTGGTTCAGGGGGAAGATACGCAGTATTTT
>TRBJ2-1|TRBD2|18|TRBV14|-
CASSHSGLAGARYNEQFF
TGTGCCAGCAGCCATAGTGGACTAGCGGGAGCTCGGTACAATGAGCAGTTCTTC
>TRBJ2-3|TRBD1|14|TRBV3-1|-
CASSQRYRGDTQYF
TGTGCCAGCAGCCAACGGTACAGGGGAGATACGCAGTATTTT
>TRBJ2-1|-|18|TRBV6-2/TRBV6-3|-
CASSYPSGVGVIFNEQFF
TGTGCCAGCAGTTATCCGAGTGGTGTGGGAGTAATTTTTAATGAGCAGTTCTTC
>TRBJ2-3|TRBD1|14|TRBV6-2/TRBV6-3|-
CASSVDRVTDTQYF
TGTGCCAGCAGCGTCGACAGGGTCACAGATACGCAGTATTTT
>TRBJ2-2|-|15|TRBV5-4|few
CASSLVTGNTGELFF
TGTGCCAGCAGCTTGGTAACAGGGAACACCGGGGAGCTGTTTTTT
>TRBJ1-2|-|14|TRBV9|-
CASSVAQTGYGYTF
TGTGCCAGCAGCGTAGCTCAGACAGGCTATGGCTACACCTTC
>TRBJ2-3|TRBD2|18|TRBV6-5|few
CASRPLAGGPGGTDTQYF
TGTGCCAGCAGGCCTCTAGCGGGAGGGCCGGGGGGCACAGATACGCAGTATTTT
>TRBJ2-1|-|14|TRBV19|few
CASSSQRGINEQFF
TGTGCCAGTAGTTCCCAAAGGGGGATCAATGAGCAGTTCTTC
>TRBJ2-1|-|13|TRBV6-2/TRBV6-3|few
CASSYAFYNEQFF
TGTGCCAGCAGTTATGCTTTCTACAATGAGCAGTTCTTC
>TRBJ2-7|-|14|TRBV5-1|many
CASSLDPGPYEQYF
TGCGCCAGCAGCTTGGACCCAGGTCCCTACGAGCAGTACTTC
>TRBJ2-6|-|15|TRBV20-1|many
CSARESGAGANVLTF
TGCAGTGCTAGAGAGTCCGGGGCTGGGGCCAACGTCCTGACTTTC
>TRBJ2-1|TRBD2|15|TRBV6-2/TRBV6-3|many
CASSKLAVPYNEQFF
TGTGCCAGCAGTAAACTAGCGGTCCCCTACAATGAGCAGTTCTTC
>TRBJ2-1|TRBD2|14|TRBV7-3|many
CASSFVGGRIYKFF
TGTGCCAGCAGCTTTGTAGGCGGGAGGATCTATAAGTTCTTC